This TCR beta chain was sequenced in a study of early T cells in non-severe SARS-CoV-2 infection. TCRdb itself ran the 5' RACE reads through MiXCR, one entry per CDR3 protein. The sample lists 100,000 to 150,000 distinct CDR3 sequences; around 14% were seen once. V lost 7 bases and J 8 bases, leaving 21 bases between the germline ends. There are 14 residues in the CDR3. Germline CDR1 and CDR2: GTSNPN and SVGIG (reference sequence). This rearrangement joins TRBV30 to TRBJ2-4; D is possibly TRBD1 or TRBD2 (6 bases each). Sequences were obtained from whole blood. This sequence originates from an adult who was a healthcare worker with PCR-confirmed SARS-CoV-2 infection or an uninfected control (not recorded which). The CDR3 is CAYNRGPPTHIQYF. CDR3 in DNA: TGTGCCTACAACCGGGGGCCACCGACTCACATTCAGTACTTC.